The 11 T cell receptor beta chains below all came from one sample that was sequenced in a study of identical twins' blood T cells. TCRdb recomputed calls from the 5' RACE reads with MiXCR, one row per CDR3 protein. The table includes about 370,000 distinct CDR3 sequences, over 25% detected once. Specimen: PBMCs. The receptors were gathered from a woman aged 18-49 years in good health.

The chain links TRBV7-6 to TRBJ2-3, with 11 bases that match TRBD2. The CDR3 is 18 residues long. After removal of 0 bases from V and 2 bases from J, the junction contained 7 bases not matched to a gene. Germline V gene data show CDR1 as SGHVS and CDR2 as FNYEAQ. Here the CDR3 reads CASSLATSGGRLTDTQYF. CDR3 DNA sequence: TGTGCCAGCAGCTTAGCTACTAGCGGGGGTCGCCTCACAGATACGCAGTATTTT.

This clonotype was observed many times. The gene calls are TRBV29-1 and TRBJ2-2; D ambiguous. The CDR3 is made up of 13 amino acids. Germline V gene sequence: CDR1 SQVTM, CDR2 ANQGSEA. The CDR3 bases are TGCAACTCCGGGCAGAAAAACACCGGGGAGCTGTTTTTT. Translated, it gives CNSGQKNTGELFF.

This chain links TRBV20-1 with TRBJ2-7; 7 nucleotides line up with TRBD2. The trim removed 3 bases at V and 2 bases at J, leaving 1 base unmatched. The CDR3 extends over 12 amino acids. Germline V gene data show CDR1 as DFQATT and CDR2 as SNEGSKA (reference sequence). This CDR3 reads CSARGRAYEQYF. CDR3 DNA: TGCAGTGCTAGGGGGAGGGCCTACGAGCAGTACTTC.

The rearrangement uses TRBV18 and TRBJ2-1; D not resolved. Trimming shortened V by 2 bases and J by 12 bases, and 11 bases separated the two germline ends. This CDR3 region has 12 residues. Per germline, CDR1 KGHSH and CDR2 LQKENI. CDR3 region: CASSPIDRGQFF. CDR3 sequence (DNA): TGTGCCAGCTCACCAATTGACCGTGGGCAGTTCTTC.

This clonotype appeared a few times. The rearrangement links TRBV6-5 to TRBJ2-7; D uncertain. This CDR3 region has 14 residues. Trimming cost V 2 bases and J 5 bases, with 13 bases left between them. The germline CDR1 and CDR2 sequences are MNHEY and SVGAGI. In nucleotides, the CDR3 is TGTGCCAGCAGTTACGCGGAGTATCCTAACGAGCAGTACTTC. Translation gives CASSYAEYPNEQYF.

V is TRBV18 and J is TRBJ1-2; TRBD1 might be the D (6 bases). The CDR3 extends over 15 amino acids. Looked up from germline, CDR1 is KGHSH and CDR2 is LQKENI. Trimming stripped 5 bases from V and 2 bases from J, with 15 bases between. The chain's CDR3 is CASSLDQGRNYGYTF. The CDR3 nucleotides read TGTGCCAGCTCATTGGATCAGGGGAGAAACTATGGCTACACCTTC.

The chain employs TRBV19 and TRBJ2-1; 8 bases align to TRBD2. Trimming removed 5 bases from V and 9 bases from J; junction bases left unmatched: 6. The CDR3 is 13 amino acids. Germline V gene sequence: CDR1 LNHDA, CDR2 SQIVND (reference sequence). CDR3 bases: TGTGCCAGTAGTGGTAGCGGGAAAGGTGAGCAGTTCTTC. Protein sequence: CASSGSGKGEQFF.

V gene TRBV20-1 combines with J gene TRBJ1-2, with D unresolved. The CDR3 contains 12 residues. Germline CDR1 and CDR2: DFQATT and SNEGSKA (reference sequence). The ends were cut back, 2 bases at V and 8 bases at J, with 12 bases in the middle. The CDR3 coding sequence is TGCAGTGCTAGATCCGGGAGAGAAGGCTACACCTTC. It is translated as CSARSGREGYTF.

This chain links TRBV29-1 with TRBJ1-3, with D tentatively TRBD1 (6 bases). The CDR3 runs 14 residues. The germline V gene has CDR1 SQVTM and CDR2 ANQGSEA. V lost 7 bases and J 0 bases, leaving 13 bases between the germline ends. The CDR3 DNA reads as TGCAGCGCTGGACGGGACATCTCTGGAAACACCATATATTTT. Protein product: CSAGRDISGNTIYF.

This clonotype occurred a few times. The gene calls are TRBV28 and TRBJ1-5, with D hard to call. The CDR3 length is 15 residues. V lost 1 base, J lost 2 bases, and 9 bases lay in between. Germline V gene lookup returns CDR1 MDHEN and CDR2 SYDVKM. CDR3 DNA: TGTGCCAGCAGTTTATTGGAGGCGGGCAATCAGCCCCAGCATTTT. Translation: CASSLLEAGNQPQHF.

The CDR3: CASSVSLSSGNTIYF. CDR3 bases: TGTGCCAGCAGCGTAAGCTTAAGCTCTGGAAACACCATATATTTT. V usage is TRBV9 and J usage is TRBJ1-3; D not certain. There are 15 residues in the CDR3. Germline assignment: CDR1 SGDLS and CDR2 YYNGEE. Trimming pared 1 base from V and 0 bases from J, leaving 8 bases between.